This section outlines one T cell receptor (beta chain) sequence together with its context. Its target is not known. Positive CCR7 selection of CD45RO-negative cells yielded the naive CD8 cells, and terminally differentiated effector memory CD45RA+ cells were excluded. This entry comes from a study of shared clonotypes between healthy human individuals. For the study at large: Donors were a couple of women and three men aged 18 to 49.

Study-level points and caveats: Lower generation probabilities were found for non-shared clonotypes than for those shared by all four donors. Memory subsets generally showed smaller estimated richness than naive subsets did. In the sorted subsets, rarefaction showed sequencing was incomplete despite large depth.

Sequenced by immunoSEQ multiplex PCR; TCRdb stores in-frame clones only, minus some. The sample has around 620,000 clones; roughly 96% are singletons. This receptor was taken from a woman in her 30s in good health. Sequencing input: naive CD8+ T cells sorted from blood.

The CDR3 DNA follows: TGTGCCAGCAGCCTTGATAGCGGGTCTCCCTACGAGCAGTACTTC. The encoded protein is CASSLDSGSPYEQYF. The chain is built from TRBV7-6 and TRBJ2-7, with 7 bases that match TRBD2. This CDR3 is 15 amino acids long. V trimming: 5 bases; J trimming: 2 bases; junction bases outside the gene matches: 9. Germline-derived CDR1 and CDR2 are SGHVS and FNYEAQ.